This entry lists 19 T cell receptor beta chains sequenced from one sample in a study of blood T cell repertoires in COVID-19. The repertoire was sequenced with immunoSEQ multiplex PCR; TCRdb's copy has only in-frame clones and lacks some. The top ten hold approximately 6% of the sample, which has some 250,000 clones, about four fifths seen once. Sequencing was performed on peripheral blood. These receptor sequences come from an elderly man with acute or convalescent COVID-19.

The chain recombines TRBV27 with TRBJ2-2; unclear D gene. Germline CDR1 MNHEY, CDR2 SMNVEV (reference sequence). This CDR3 has 17 residues. Trimming removed 1 base from V and 2 bases from J, with 14 bases in between. CDR3 bases: TGTGCCAGCAGTTTATTACGCGCTCCTCCTAACACCGGGGAGCTGTTTTTT. It is translated as CASSLLRAPPNTGELFF.

This clone was observed a single time. V is TRBV18 and J is TRBJ1-1, with a tentative D call TRBD1 (6 bases). V was trimmed by 4 bases and J by 5 bases, leaving 20 bases between them. The CDR3 sequence is 16 residues long. Germline lookup yields CDR1 KGHSH and CDR2 LQKENI. For the CDR3, the DNA is TGTGCCAGCTCACAATATCGAGAGGGGCAGGGGACTGAAGCTTTCTTT. Its protein product is CASSQYREGQGTEAFF.

This clone came up a few times. The chain combines TRBV7-9 with TRBJ2-7; D call uncertain. Germline V gene sequence: CDR1 SEHNR, CDR2 FQNEAQ (reference sequence). V lost 1 base and J lost 0, with 16 bases in between. The CDR3 runs 17 residues. CDR3 loop: CASSLESAGRFSYEQYF. CDR3 nucleotide sequence: TGTGCCAGCAGCTTAGAGAGTGCAGGAAGGTTCTCCTACGAGCAGTACTTC.

This sequence joins TRBV10-1 and TRBJ1-3; D remains ambiguous. Trimming removed 4 bases from V and 0 bases from J, with 25 bases in between. Germline V gene lookup returns CDR1 WNHNN and CDR2 SYGVQD (reference sequence). This CDR3 spans 20 amino acids. This chain's CDR3 is CASSGPRQHYHASSGNTIYF. CDR3 in DNA: TGCGCCAGCAGTGGGCCGAGGCAGCACTACCATGCGAGCTCTGGAAACACCATATATTTT.

The chain links TRBV29-1 to TRBJ1-3; 8 bases agree with TRBD1. The V segment lost 6 bases and the J segment 0 bases; nucleotides outside the gene matches: 4. The CDR3 runs 14 residues. Germline V gene data show CDR1 as SQVTM and CDR2 as ANQGSEA. CDR3 nucleotides: TGCAGCGTGGCTGACAGGGGCTCTGGAAACACCATATATTTT. This encodes CSVADRGSGNTIYF. Variable domain in full (rest from reference TRBV29-1 and TRBJ1-3): SAVISQKPSRDICQRGTSLTIQCQVDSQVTMMFWYRQQPGQSLTLIATANQGSEATYESGFVIDKFPISRPNLTFSTLTVSNMSPEDSSIYLCSVADRGSGNTIYFGEGSWLTVV.

The chain combines TRBV12-3 or TRBV12-4 with TRBJ1-5, with D unclear. The CDR3 has 13 amino acids. Trimming removed 3 bases at V and 4 bases at J, with 7 bases between. The CDR3 sequence is CASSFEGNQPQHF. CDR3 DNA sequence: TGTGCCAGCAGTTTTGAGGGAAATCAGCCCCAGCATTTT.

The chain employs TRBV14 and TRBJ2-5, with 7 bases aligning to TRBD2. CDR3 length: 16 residues. The V gene's germline CDR1 is SGHDN and CDR2 FVKESK. V lost 0 bases and J lost 4; bases outside the gene matches: 8. In nucleotides, the CDR3 is TGTGCCAGCAGCCAAGATCGGGGGAGGGCAGGAGAGACCCAGTACTTC. This encodes CASSQDRGRAGETQYF.

The chain uses TRBV5-1 and TRBJ2-3, with 9 bases aligning to TRBD1. Germline CDR1 SGHRS, CDR2 YFSETQ. This CDR3 comprises 15 residues. V shed 4 bases and J 1 base; nucleotides not matched to a gene: 4. For the CDR3, the DNA is TGCGCCAGCAGCCGAAGGACAGGGGGCACAGATACGCAGTATTTT. The encoded protein is CASSRRTGGTDTQYF.

This clone was counted a single time. The gene calls are TRBV4-1 and TRBJ1-4; 9 nucleotides align to TRBD1. Germline CDR1 MGHRA, CDR2 YSYEKL. CDR3 length: 16 amino acids. V lost 5 bases, J lost 3 bases, and 7 bases stayed unmatched. CDR3 nucleotide sequence: TGCGCCAGCAGCGTACAGGGGGCGGGAGCTAATGAAAAACTGTTTTTT. It specifies CASSVQGAGANEKLFF.

This sequence joins TRBV27 and TRBJ2-2; TRBD1 matches at 7 bases. The CDR3 loop spans 15 amino acids. V gave up 6 bases and J gave up 5 bases; unmatched junction bases: 9. CDR1 MNHEY and CDR2 SMNVEV come from the germline V gene (reference sequence). As DNA, the CDR3 is TGTGCCAGCAGAAAAACAGGGGATCAGACCGGGGAGCTGTTTTTT. It translates to CASRKTGDQTGELFF.

The chain couples TRBV4-1 to TRBJ1-5; D uncertain. From germline, CDR1 is MGHRA and CDR2 YSYEKL. Trimming stripped 7 bases from V and 5 bases from J, with 18 bases between. This CDR3 contains 15 residues. The CDR3, as DNA: TGCGCCAGCATCGAAGAAGGCAGGCATGATCAGCCCCAGCATTTT. Translating it yields CASIEEGRHDQPQHF.

The V call is TRBV11-3, the J call TRBJ1-3; possibly TRBD1 for D (6 bases). The CDR3 runs to 14 residues. Germline CDR1 SGHNT, CDR2 YENEEA. V lost 2 bases and J lost 4, with 9 bases in between. CDR3 sequence reads: CASSLKGTGNTIYF. As DNA, the CDR3 is TGTGCCAGCAGCTTAAAGGGGACAGGAAACACCATATATTTT. Full variable domain (rest looked up from reference TRBV11-3 and TRBJ1-3): EAGVVQSPRYKIIEKKQPVAFWCNPISGHNTLYWYLQNLGQGPELLIRYENEEAVDDSQLPKDRFSAERLKGVDSTLKIQPAELGDSAVYLCASSLKGTGNTIYFGEGSWLTVV.

The CDR3 reads CASSLSSGTGKNEQFF. DNA of the CDR3: TGTGCCAGCAGTTTATCGTCCGGGACAGGCAAGAATGAGCAGTTCTTC. The chain employs TRBV27 and TRBJ2-1; TRBD1 aligns across 8 bases. The J segment lost 7 bases and the V segment lost 0 bases, leaving 8 bases of the junction unmatched. The CDR3 is made up of 16 amino acids. In germline, CDR1 is MNHEY, CDR2 SMNVEV (reference sequence).

The rearrangement uses TRBV27 and TRBJ2-7; D is unresolved. The V end lost 6 bases, the J end lost 1 base, and 10 bases lay between the germline ends. This CDR3 region has 13 residues. The germline V gene has CDR1 MNHEY and CDR2 SMNVEV (reference sequence). In nucleotides, the CDR3 is TGTGCCAGCAGCGCGTCAGGTTCCTACGAGCAGTACTTC. As protein: CASSASGSYEQYF.

The chain has TRBV28 and TRBJ1-2; the D is unclear. This CDR3 region has 11 residues. Germline-derived CDR1 and CDR2 are MDHEN and SYDVKM. V lost 6 bases to trimming and J lost 2 bases, with 4 bases between them. CDR3 sequence (DNA): TGTGCCAGCAGACTAAACTATGGCTACACCTTC. Translating it yields CASRLNYGYTF.

CDR3 in amino acids: CASSPQSGGSYGYTF. In nucleotides, the CDR3 is TGTGCCAGCAGCCCCCAATCGGGGGGTAGCTATGGCTACACCTTC. The chain recombines TRBV3-1 (or the pseudogene TRBV3-2) with TRBJ1-2; possibly TRBD1 for D (5 bases). Germline values: CDR1 LGHDT, CDR2 YNNKEL (reference sequence). V lost 4 bases, J lost 4 bases, and 16 bases lay in between. This CDR3 is built from 15 residues.

The rearrangement links TRBV11-2 to TRBJ2-7, with 11 bases that match TRBD2. With 5 bases clipped from V and 9 bases from J, the junction kept 18 bases outside the gene matches. The CDR3 runs 17 residues. Germline V CDR1 and CDR2: SGHAT, FQNNGV. CDR3 bases: TGTGCCAGCAGCCGGAATTATGTTGGGACTAGCGGTACGATGCAGTACTTC. Its translation is CASSRNYVGTSGTMQYF.

The chain uses TRBV11-2 and TRBJ2-7; a weak D match, TRBD1 (6 bases). The CDR3 runs to 14 residues. V was clipped by 1 base and J by 4 bases, with 11 bases between them. Looked up from germline, CDR1 is SGHAT and CDR2 is FQNNGV. The CDR3: CASSLGTASYEQYF. In DNA form, the CDR3 reads TGTGCCAGCAGCTTAGGGACAGCGTCGTACGAGCAGTACTTC.

The genes are TRBV28 and TRBJ2-7; D might be TRBD2 (7 bases). Looked up from germline, CDR1 is MDHEN and CDR2 is SYDVKM. Trimming removed 6 bases from V and 2 bases from J, with 14 bases in between. The CDR3 has 14 amino acids. The CDR3 DNA reads TGTGCCAGCAGCCGCCGGGGGGCGACCTACGAGCAGTACTTC. It is translated as CASSRRGATYEQYF.